One and the same sample provided the 5 T cell receptor beta chains below, sequenced in a study of identical twins. TCRdb independently ran MiXCR on the 5' RACE reads; one entry per CDR3 protein. The sample has approximately 620,000 distinct CDR3 sequences, 8.5% to 9.5% seen once. These data were likewise used in another study, on yellow fever vaccine responses in identical twins.

The sample comprised PBMCs. The receptors were sampled from a woman under 30 in good health.

This clonotype has just a few counts. The chain is built from TRBV21-1 and TRBJ2-1; TRBD1 is the table's D call, not checked against the DNA. TRBV21-1 counts as a pseudogene. The length of the CDR3 is 14 residues. CDR3 nucleotides: TGTGCCAGCAACCGGGACAGGGGCTGGGATGAGCAGTTCTTC. This codes for CASNRDRGWDEQFF.

The chain links TRBV5-1 to TRBJ2-2; D possibly uses TRBD1 or TRBD2 (6 bases each). The germline V gene encodes CDR1 SGHRS and CDR2 YFSETQ. With 4 bases removed from V and 3 bases from J, the gap between germline ends came to 10 bases. CDR3 length equals 14 residues. The CDR3: CASSPGADTGELFF. CDR3 sequence (DNA): TGCGCCAGCAGCCCGGGGGCGGACACCGGGGAGCTGTTTTTT. The full variable domain, in which reference TRBV5-1 and TRBJ2-2 provide the parts outside the CDR3, is KAGVTQTPRYLIKTRGQQVTLSCSPISGHRSVSWYQQTPGQGLQFLFEYFSETQRNKGNFPGRFSGRQFSNSRSEMNVSTLELGDSALYLCASSPGADTGELFFGEGSRLTVL.

The chain combines TRBV5-4 with TRBJ2-1; 9 bases fit TRBD2. This CDR3 comprises 19 residues. CDR1 and CDR2 (germline): SGHNT, YYREEE (reference sequence). Trimming removed 0 bases from V and 4 bases from J; junction bases left unmatched: 14. DNA of the CDR3: TGTGCCAGCAGCTTGGCCCTCGTGGTGACTAGCGGTCGATACAATGAGCAGTTCTTC. Translating gives CASSLALVVTSGRYNEQFF.

The chain joins TRBV20-1 to TRBJ2-1, with 15 positions matching TRBD2. CDR1 and CDR2 from the germline V gene are DFQATT and SNEGSKA (reference sequence). The CDR3 runs 14 residues. The V and J ends lost 4 bases and 10 bases, in that order; junction bases with no gene match: 5. CDR3 in DNA: TGCAGTGCTACATCGGGACTAGCGGGAGGAGAGCAGTTCTTC. It yields the protein CSATSGLAGGEQFF.

This rearrangement joins TRBV20-1 to TRBJ1-2, with TRBD1 identical over 7 bases. V was clipped by 3 bases and J by 1 base; unmatched bases: 8. Germline V lookup: CDR1 DFQATT, CDR2 SNEGSKA (reference sequence). The CDR3 totals 15 residues. DNA of the CDR3: TGCAGTGCTAGGTTAACAGGGGCGATTAACTATGGCTACACCTTC. Protein product: CSARLTGAINYGYTF.